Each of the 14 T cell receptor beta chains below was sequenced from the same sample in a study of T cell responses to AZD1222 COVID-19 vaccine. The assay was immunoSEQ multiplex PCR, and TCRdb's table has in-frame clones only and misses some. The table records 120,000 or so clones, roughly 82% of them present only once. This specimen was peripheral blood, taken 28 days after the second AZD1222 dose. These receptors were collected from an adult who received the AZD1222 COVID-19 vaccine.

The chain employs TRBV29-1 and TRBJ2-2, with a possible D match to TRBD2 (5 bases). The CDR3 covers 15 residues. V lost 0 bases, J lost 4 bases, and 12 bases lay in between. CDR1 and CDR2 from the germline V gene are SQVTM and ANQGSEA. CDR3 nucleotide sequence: TGCAGCGTTGAAGATGGCGGGTTCGGCACCGGGGAGCTGTTTTTT. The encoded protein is CSVEDGGFGTGELFF.

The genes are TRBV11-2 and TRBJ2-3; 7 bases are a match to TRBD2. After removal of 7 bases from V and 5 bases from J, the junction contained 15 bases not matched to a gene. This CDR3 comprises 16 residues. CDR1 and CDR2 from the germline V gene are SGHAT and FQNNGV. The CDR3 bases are TGTGCCAGCACCGGGGGGAGTCTCATTGGGGGAGATACGCAGTATTTT. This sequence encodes CASTGGSLIGGDTQYF.

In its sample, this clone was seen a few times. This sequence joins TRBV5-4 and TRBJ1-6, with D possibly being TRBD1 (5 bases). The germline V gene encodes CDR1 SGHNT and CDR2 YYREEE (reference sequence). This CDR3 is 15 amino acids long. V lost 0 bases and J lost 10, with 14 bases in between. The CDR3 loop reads CASSLEGYGGSPLHF. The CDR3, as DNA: TGTGCCAGCAGCTTGGAAGGGTACGGGGGATCACCCCTCCACTTT.

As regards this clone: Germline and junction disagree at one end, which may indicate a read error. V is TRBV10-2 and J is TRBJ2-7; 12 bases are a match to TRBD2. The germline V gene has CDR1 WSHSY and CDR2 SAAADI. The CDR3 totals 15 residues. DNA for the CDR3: TGCGCCAGCGGAGATTGGACTAGCGGGGAGGACGAGCAGTGCTTC. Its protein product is CASGDWTSGEDEQCF.

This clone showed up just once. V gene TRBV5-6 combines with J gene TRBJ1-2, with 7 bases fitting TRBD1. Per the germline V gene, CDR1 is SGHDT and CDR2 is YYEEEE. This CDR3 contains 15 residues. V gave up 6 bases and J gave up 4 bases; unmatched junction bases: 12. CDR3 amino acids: CASTTPTGLGYGYTF. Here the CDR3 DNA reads TGTGCCAGCACCACCCCGACAGGGCTTGGCTATGGCTACACCTTC.

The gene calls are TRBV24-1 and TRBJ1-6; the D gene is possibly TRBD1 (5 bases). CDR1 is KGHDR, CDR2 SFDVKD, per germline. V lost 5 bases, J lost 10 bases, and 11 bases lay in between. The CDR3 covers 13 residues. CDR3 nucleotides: TGTGCCACCAGTGTTGGAGGGGAGTCACCCCTCCACTTT. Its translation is CATSVGGESPLHF.

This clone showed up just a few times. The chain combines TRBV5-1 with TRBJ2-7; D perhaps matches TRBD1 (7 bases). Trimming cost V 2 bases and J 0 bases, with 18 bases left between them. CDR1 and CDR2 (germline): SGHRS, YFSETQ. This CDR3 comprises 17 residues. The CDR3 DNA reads TGCGCCAGCAGCTTTTTCGCTGCGCGGGACAGCTCCTACGAGCAGTACTTC. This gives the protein CASSFFAARDSSYEQYF.

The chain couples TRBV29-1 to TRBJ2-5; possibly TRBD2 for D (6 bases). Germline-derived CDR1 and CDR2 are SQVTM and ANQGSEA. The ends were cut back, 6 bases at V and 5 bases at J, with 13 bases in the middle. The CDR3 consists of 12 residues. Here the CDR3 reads CSVAGRRETQYF. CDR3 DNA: TGCAGCGTGGCGGGACGGCGGGAGACCCAGTACTTC.

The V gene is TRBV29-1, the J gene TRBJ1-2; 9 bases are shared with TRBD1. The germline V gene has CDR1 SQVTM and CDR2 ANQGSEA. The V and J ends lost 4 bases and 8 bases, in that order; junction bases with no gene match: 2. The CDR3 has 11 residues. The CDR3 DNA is TGCAGCGTTGGACAGGGGGTAGGCTACACCTTC. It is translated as CSVGQGVGYTF.

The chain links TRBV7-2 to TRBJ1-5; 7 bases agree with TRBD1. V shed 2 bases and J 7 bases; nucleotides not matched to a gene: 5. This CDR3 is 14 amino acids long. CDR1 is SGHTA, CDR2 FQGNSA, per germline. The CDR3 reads CASSLRGLDQPQHF. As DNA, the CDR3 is TGTGCCAGCAGCTTAAGGGGGCTAGACCAGCCCCAGCATTTT.

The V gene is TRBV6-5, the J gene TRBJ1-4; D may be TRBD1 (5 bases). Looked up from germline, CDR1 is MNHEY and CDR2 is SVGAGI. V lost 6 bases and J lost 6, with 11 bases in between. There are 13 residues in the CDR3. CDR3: CASRWGQDEKLFF. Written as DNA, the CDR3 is TGTGCCAGCAGATGGGGCCAGGATGAAAAACTGTTTTTT.

For the CDR3, the DNA is TGTGCCAGCAGCGTAGGGGGGGTCGGCGAGCAGTACTTC. Its translation is CASSVGGVGEQYF. This chain links TRBV9 with TRBJ2-7, with D possibly TRBD2 on 6 matching bases. With 0 bases removed from V and 6 bases from J, the gap between germline ends came to 10 bases. Germline CDR1 is SGDLS and CDR2 is YYNGEE. The CDR3 sequence is 13 residues long.

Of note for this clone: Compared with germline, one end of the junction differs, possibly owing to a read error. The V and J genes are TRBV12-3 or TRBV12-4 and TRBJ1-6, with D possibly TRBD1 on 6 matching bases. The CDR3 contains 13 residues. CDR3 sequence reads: CASVLRDNSLLHF. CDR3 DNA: TGTGCCAGCGTCCTCAGGGACAATTCACTCCTCCACTTT.

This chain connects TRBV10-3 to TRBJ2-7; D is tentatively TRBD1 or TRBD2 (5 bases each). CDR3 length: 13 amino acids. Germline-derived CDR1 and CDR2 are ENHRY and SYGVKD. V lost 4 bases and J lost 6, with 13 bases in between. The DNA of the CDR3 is TGTGCCATCAGTGTGGGGGAAGCGCTCGAGCAGTACTTC. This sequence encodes CAISVGEALEQYF.